These 31 T cell receptor beta chains were sequenced from one sample in a study of molecular identifiers for immune sequencing clone quantification. TCRdb re-analysed the PCR reads in MiXCR, keeping a single row per CDR3 protein. The sample includes around 460,000 distinct CDR3 sequences, about a fifth of them seen just once. The specimen sequenced was naive CD8+ T cells from blood, with Jurkat cell RNA spiked in. Subset: FACS-sorted CD8+CD4-CCR7+CD45RA+ naive T cells. The receptor source for this set is a human donor in good health. Some libraries in this study had Jurkat cell RNA spiked in.

This clonotype was counted a single time. This clone may be a read error of a much larger clone one base away. The chain recombines TRBV6-2 or TRBV6-3 with TRBJ2-3, with D unclear. This CDR3 spans 15 amino acids. V lost 5 bases to trimming and J lost 0 bases, with 12 bases between them. Germline CDR1 MNHEY, CDR2 SVGEGT. CDR3 residues: CASSQWRPSTDTQYF. The CDR3 DNA sequence: TGTGCCAGCAGTCAATGGAGACCGAGCACAGATACGCAGTATTTT.

Ten or more counts support this clonotype. The chain combines TRBV4-1 with TRBJ1-2, with 7 bases lining up with TRBD1. J lost 7 bases, V lost 0 bases, and 11 bases had no gene match. Germline V CDR1 and CDR2: MGHRA, YSYEKL. The CDR3 sequence is 16 residues long. The CDR3 region has the DNA TGCGCCAGCAGCCAAGATCCGAATTGGACAGGTTTTGGCTACACCTTC. Protein: CASSQDPNWTGFGYTF.

This clonotype was recorded many times. The chain is built from TRBV9 and TRBJ1-5; D remains unclear. V lost 2 bases to trimming and J lost 5 bases, with 8 bases between them. CDR3 length: 13 amino acids. Germline CDR1 is SGDLS and CDR2 is YYNGEE. CDR3 region: CASSVDIDQPQHF. CDR3 sequence (DNA): TGTGCCAGCAGCGTCGACATCGATCAGCCCCAGCATTTT.

This clonotype was found a few times. The rearrangement joins TRBV25-1 to TRBJ2-5; the match to TRBD1 covers 8 bases. The CDR3 is 14 residues long. CDR1 and CDR2 from the germline V gene are MGHDK and SYGVNS. V trimming: 8 bases; J trimming: 5 bases; junction bases outside the gene matches: 10. The CDR3 here is CASLGQGLEETQYF. The CDR3 DNA is TGTGCCAGCCTTGGACAGGGTTTAGAGGAGACCCAGTACTTC.

This clonotype was observed a few times. The chain is built from TRBV3-1 and TRBJ2-1; no reliable D call. V was shortened by 4 bases and J by 14 bases, with 12 bases between the two germline ends. Germline V lookup: CDR1 LGHDT, CDR2 YNNKEL (reference sequence). This CDR3 has 11 amino acids. The CDR3 sequence is CASSPGTGKFF. In nucleotides, the CDR3 is TGTGCCAGCAGCCCCGGCACTGGGAAGTTCTTC.

The V call is TRBV2, the J call TRBJ2-7; 7 bases agree with TRBD1. With 7 bases clipped from V and 2 bases from J, the junction kept 5 bases outside the gene matches. The CDR3 is 13 residues long. Germline V gives CDR1 SNHLY, CDR2 FYNNEI. The CDR3 region is CASTGTEAYEQYF. In DNA, the CDR3 is TGTGCCAGCACCGGGACAGAAGCCTACGAGCAGTACTTC.

In this sample, this clonotype turned up a few times. This chain connects TRBV27 to TRBJ2-3; 13 bases agree with TRBD2. Trimming took 4 bases from V and 3 from J; bases not matched to a gene: 4. The CDR3 is 16 residues long. The germline V gene has CDR1 MNHEY and CDR2 SMNVEV (reference sequence). CDR3 DNA: TGTGCCAGCAGTTCAGAGACTAGCGGGAGGACAGATACGCAGTATTTT. Translated: CASSSETSGRTDTQYF.

This clonotype was counted a few times. The genes are TRBV28 and TRBJ1-5, with a possible D match to TRBD1 (5 bases). V dropped 2 bases and J dropped 5 bases, with 16 bases sitting between them. The CDR3 sequence is 16 residues long. Germline assignment: CDR1 MDHEN and CDR2 SYDVKM. The CDR3 loop reads CASSLLRDRADQPQHF. The DNA of the CDR3 is TGTGCCAGCAGTTTACTCCGGGACCGAGCAGATCAGCCCCAGCATTTT.

This clonotype was seen only a few times. The V gene is TRBV4-1, the J gene TRBJ2-5, with D possibly matching TRBD1 (5 bases). Per the germline V gene, CDR1 is MGHRA and CDR2 is YSYEKL. V lost 1 base and J lost 5, with 17 bases in between. This CDR3 comprises 16 residues. The CDR3 DNA is TGCGCCAGCAGCCAAGCCCCTCAGGGTCTGGAGGAGACCCAGTACTTC. It codes for CASSQAPQGLEETQYF.

This clonotype was recorded once. A single base separates this from a much larger clone, so it may be a read error. The chain employs TRBV5-1 and TRBJ2-5, with 11 bases lining up with TRBD2. The CDR3 runs 17 residues. The germline V gene has CDR1 SGHRS and CDR2 YFSETQ. The CDR3 DNA is TGCGTCAGCAGCCCCGGAAGACTAGCGGGGACGCAAGAGACCCAGTACTTC. As protein: CVSSPGRLAGTQETQYF.

This clonotype was found a few times. The rearrangement joins TRBV9 to TRBJ1-3; 9 nucleotides align to TRBD1. V trimming: 3 bases; J trimming: 6 bases; junction bases outside the gene matches: 4. The germline CDR1 and CDR2 sequences are SGDLS and YYNGEE. The CDR3 is 14 amino acids. The CDR3 loop reads CASSADRGKNTIYF. The CDR3 coding sequence is TGTGCCAGCAGCGCGGACAGGGGTAAAAACACCATATATTTT.

The V gene is TRBV13, the J gene TRBJ2-3, with 7 bases matching TRBD2. The J segment lost 2 bases and the V segment lost 1 base, leaving 12 bases of the junction unmatched. The CDR3 is 18 residues long. In germline, CDR1 is PRHDT, CDR2 FYEKMQ (reference sequence). In nucleotides, the CDR3 is TGTGCCAGCAGCTTAGCATGGACCCCAGCGGGGTACACAGATACGCAGTATTTT. It is translated as CASSLAWTPAGYTDTQYF.

This clonotype came up many times. The chain is built from TRBV5-4 and TRBJ1-1; 8 bases are shared with TRBD1. CDR1 is SGHNT and CDR2 is YYREEE in the germline V gene (reference sequence). V was pared by 2 bases and J by 1 base, with 10 bases of the junction left unmatched. The length of the CDR3 is 17 residues. Here the CDR3 DNA reads TGTGCCAGCAGCTTATGGTTGGGGACAGGCCCGAACACTGAAGCTTTCTTT. It encodes CASSLWLGTGPNTEAFF.

This sequence joins TRBV7-9 and TRBJ2-7, with 9 bases lining up with TRBD1. The germline V gene encodes CDR1 SEHNR and CDR2 FQNEAQ (reference sequence). After removal of 5 bases from V and 2 bases from J, the junction contained 13 bases not matched to a gene. The length of the CDR3 is 17 residues. CDR3 residues: CASSPRDREGLAYEQYF. The CDR3 nucleotides read TGTGCCAGCAGCCCCCGGGACAGGGAGGGGCTGGCCTACGAGCAGTACTTC.

This clonotype was found a few times. The chain carries TRBV27 and TRBJ1-5; tentatively, D is TRBD1 (6 bases). This CDR3 has 15 residues. V was cut by 6 bases and J by 4 bases, with 16 bases left in between. The germline V gene encodes CDR1 MNHEY and CDR2 SMNVEV (reference sequence). This CDR3 is CASRSWGQGNQPQHF. CDR3 in DNA: TGTGCCAGCAGAAGTTGGGGGCAAGGGAATCAGCCCCAGCATTTT.

The table lists this clonotype with a few counts. The rearrangement joins TRBV7-6 to TRBJ2-5; the D call may be TRBD1 or TRBD2 (5 bases each). The germline CDR1 and CDR2 sequences are SGHVS and FNYEAQ. This CDR3 region has 17 residues. Deletions cut 5 bases from V and 1 base from J, with 20 bases between. CDR3 in DNA: TGTGCCAGCAGCATCCGCTCGAGGGGTTTCGGCCAAGAGACCCAGTACTTC. Translation: CASSIRSRGFGQETQYF.

Comment on this clonotype: The junction departs from germline at one end; a sequencing error may be responsible. This chain uses TRBV5-5 with TRBJ2-2; TRBD2 agrees at 14 bases. The CDR3 is 16 residues long. Looked up from germline, CDR1 is SGHKS and CDR2 is YYEKEE (reference sequence). The CDR3 sequence is CASSARLAGGTGELFF. CDR3 nucleotide sequence: TGTGCCAGCAGCGCGAGACTAGCGGGAGGGACCGGGGAGCTGTTCTTT.

Ten or more counts support this clonotype. The DNA of the CDR3 is TGTGCCAGCAGCCCTCGACAGCGAGATAACATTCAGTACTTC. It codes for CASSPRQRDNIQYF. The V and J genes are TRBV13 and TRBJ2-4; a weak D match, TRBD1 (5 bases). Trimming removed 5 bases at V and 7 bases at J, with 15 bases between. From germline, CDR1 is PRHDT and CDR2 FYEKMQ (reference sequence). This CDR3 is built from 14 residues.

The rearrangement links TRBV27 to TRBJ2-3; D may be TRBD1 or TRBD2 (5 bases each). CDR3 length equals 14 residues. Trimming pared 5 bases from V and 4 bases from J, leaving 13 bases between. The V gene's germline CDR1 is MNHEY and CDR2 SMNVEV (reference sequence). The CDR3 here is CASSTQLGADTQYF. Here the CDR3 DNA reads TGTGCCAGCAGTACACAACTGGGGGCAGATACGCAGTATTTT.

With respect to this clonotype: This may be a read error: a much more frequent sequence differs by one nucleotide. The V and J genes are TRBV27 and TRBJ2-1; the D is unclear. CDR1 and CDR2 (germline): MNHEY, SMNVEV (reference sequence). The CDR3 runs to 15 residues. In DNA form, the CDR3 reads TGTGCCAGCAGTTTAGAGAGGAGCTCCTACAATGAGCAGTCCTTC. The encoded protein is CASSLERSSYNEQSF.

V and J are TRBV28 and TRBJ2-4; TRBD2 aligns across 16 bases. The germline CDR1 and CDR2 sequences are MDHEN and SYDVKM. There are 20 residues in the CDR3. Losses at the gene ends were 5 bases for V and 2 bases for J; bases not matched to a gene: 12. CDR3 coding DNA: TGTGCCAGCAGTCCTCAGTTCGGGACTAGCGGGGGGGCCCCCAAAAACATTCAGTACTTC. Translation: CASSPQFGTSGGAPKNIQYF.

A few counts support this clonotype. The chain recombines TRBV5-6 with TRBJ2-7; 7 bases match TRBD1. V was clipped by 3 bases and J by 1 base; unmatched bases: 4. CDR3 length: 14 residues. Germline V gives CDR1 SGHDT, CDR2 YYEEEE. The CDR3 bases are TGTGCCAGCAGCTGGGGGACAGCTTCCTACGAGCAGTACTTC. Translated, it gives CASSWGTASYEQYF.

The chain employs TRBV4-3 and TRBJ1-1; D is undetermined. Trimming took off 1 base at V and 1 base at J, with 7 bases between the two ends. CDR1 is LGHNA, CDR2 YSLEER, per germline. The CDR3 sequence is 14 residues long. As DNA, the CDR3 is TGCGCCAGCAGCCAAGGCCAGACGAACACTGAAGCTTTCTTT. It translates to CASSQGQTNTEAFF.

This clonotype was counted at least ten times. The chain carries TRBV7-9 and TRBJ2-7; D is possibly TRBD1 (6 bases). With 2 bases removed from V and 5 bases from J, the gap between germline ends came to 16 bases. This CDR3 region has 15 residues. CDR1 and CDR2 from the germline V gene are SEHNR and FQNEAQ (reference sequence). In DNA form, the CDR3 reads TGTGCCAGCAGCTTAAGATTGGGGGCGGCTGACGAGCAGTACTTC. Protein product: CASSLRLGAADEQYF.

This chain links TRBV5-1 with TRBJ2-7, with a weak D call TRBD1 (7 bases). The V gene lost 6 bases and the J gene lost 0 bases, with 13 bases spanning the gap. Germline V gene lookup returns CDR1 SGHRS and CDR2 YFSETQ. The CDR3 extends over 14 amino acids. The CDR3 nucleotides are TGCGCCAGCAATGACAGGGACTCCTCCTACGAGCAGTACTTC. This sequence encodes CASNDRDSSYEQYF.

The chain joins TRBV4-3 to TRBJ2-7, with D unresolved. The CDR3 extends over 13 amino acids. The germline V gene encodes CDR1 LGHNA and CDR2 YSLEER. The V gene lost 0 bases and the J gene lost 4 bases, with 7 bases spanning the gap. The CDR3 DNA reads TGCGCCAGCAGCCAAGATATCCAGTACGAGCAGTACTTC. Translated, it gives CASSQDIQYEQYF.

Remarks on this clonotype: The junction differs from germline at one of its ends, possibly a read error. The chain uses TRBV27 and TRBJ1-1; the D gene is possibly TRBD1 (6 bases). Looked up from germline, CDR1 is MNHEY and CDR2 is SMNVEV (reference sequence). The CDR3 covers 14 residues. CDR3 residues: CASTQQGIWTEALF. The CDR3, as DNA: TGTGCCAGCACCCAACAGGGTATTTGGACTGAAGCTCTCTTT.

Turning to this clonotype: A much more abundant neighbour one base away suggests this may be a read error. This sequence joins TRBV7-9 and TRBJ1-1, with D perhaps TRBD1 (5 bases). This CDR3 spans 11 amino acids. Trimming cost V 5 bases and J 8 bases, with 9 bases left between them. The V gene's germline CDR1 is SEHNR and CDR2 FQNEAQ (reference sequence). The CDR3 DNA is TGTGCCAGCAGCCGGGCAGGGGAAGCTTTCTTT. Translated: CASSRAGEAFF.

The chain recombines TRBV20-1 with TRBJ2-7, with a tentative D call TRBD2 (5 bases). The CDR3 covers 15 residues. Deletions cut 3 bases from V and 4 bases from J, with 19 bases between. Germline V lookup: CDR1 DFQATT, CDR2 SNEGSKA (reference sequence). The CDR3 DNA follows: TGCAGTGCTAGGGGGTCTGAAGGACTCATTTACGAGCAGTACTTC. This codes for CSARGSEGLIYEQYF.

In its sample, this clonotype was seen many times. The chain has TRBV2 and TRBJ2-7; TRBD1 or TRBD2 may be the D gene (6 bases each). The length of the CDR3 is 13 residues. Trimming cost V 7 bases and J 3 bases, with 13 bases left between them. CDR1 SNHLY and CDR2 FYNNEI come from the germline V gene. CDR3 nucleotides: TGTGCCAGCAAAGAAGGGGGGTACTACGAGCAGTACTTC. Its protein is CASKEGGYYEQYF.

This clonotype was counted many times. This chain joins TRBV10-3 and TRBJ1-1; D is ambiguous. The germline V and J ends were trimmed by 3 bases and 4 bases, with 12 bases remaining between them. The CDR3 length is 14 residues. Germline lookup yields CDR1 ENHRY and CDR2 SYGVKD. CDR3 region: CAISDPGAGTEAFF. CDR3 in DNA: TGTGCCATCAGTGATCCGGGAGCAGGCACTGAAGCTTTCTTT.